This T cell receptor beta chain was obtained from a study of OX40 agonist ivuxolimab in advanced cancers. Overall study: Dose-escalation patients' cancers were hepatocellular carcinoma, melanoma, renal cell or head and neck cancer. Three patients showed partial responses: one hepatocellular carcinoma and two cutaneous melanoma cases.

TCRdb's copy holds only in-frame clones and misses some; the assay was immunoSEQ multiplex PCR. The sample contains fewer than 100,000 clones, approximately 83% of which appear only once. V was shortened by 1 base and J by 6 bases, with 12 bases between the two germline ends. The length of the CDR3 is 14 residues. Germline-derived CDR1 and CDR2 are SEHNR and FQNEAQ (reference sequence). Autoimmune disease history or systemic immunosuppression disqualified patients. Peripheral blood came from all dose cohorts at three timepoints. This receptor was taken from an adult with an advanced solid tumor such as melanoma, head and neck, liver or kidney cancer. Specimen: CD4+ or CD8+ T cells sorted from blood, collected in a trial of the OX40 agonist ivuxolimab. This chain connects TRBV7-9 to TRBJ1-2; possibly TRBD1 for D (5 bases). As DNA, the CDR3 is TGTGCCAGCAGCTTAGAAGGGGTGGGGAATGGCTACACCTTC. The encoded protein is CASSLEGVGNGYTF.